The 5 T cell receptor beta chains given below trace back to one sample, sequenced in a study of T cells in Graves' hyperthyroidism and ophthalmopathy. Amplification of TCR beta CDR3 regions used RNA as the template. Using the HTBI primer set, a first-round RT-PCR was run on the TCR CDR3. One entry per CDR3 protein results from TCRdb running MiXCR on the multiplex PCR reads. The sample yields 600,000 or so distinct CDR3 sequences, more than 45% seen once. The specimen was peripheral blood or thyroid tissue (not recorded which). The receptors here all came from a woman between 18 and 29 years old with Graves' hyperthyroidism.

This clonotype has just a few counts. The chain carries TRBV24-1 and TRBJ2-2; the D gene is possibly TRBD1 (5 bases). The germline gives CDR1 KGHDR, CDR2 SFDVKD. The V gene lost 11 bases and the J gene lost 5 bases, with 14 bases spanning the gap. The CDR3 has 13 residues. The CDR3 spells CASLDQGTGELFF. The CDR3 DNA is TGTGCCAGCCTCGACCAGGGAACCGGGGAGCTGTTTTTT.

The chain carries TRBV7-9 and TRBJ2-5, with 10 bases lining up with TRBD2. Trimming at V came to 6 bases and at J to 5 bases, leaving 15 bases not matched to a gene. The CDR3 contains 17 residues. CDR1 is SEHNR and CDR2 is FQNEAQ in the germline V gene (reference sequence). Here the CDR3 DNA reads TGTGCCAGCAGTTACTCGACGTCTAGCGGGAGCGGTGAGACCCAGTACTTC. Amino acid sequence: CASSYSTSSGSGETQYF.

This clonotype was observed a few times. V is TRBV19 and J is TRBJ2-7, with 8 bases identical to TRBD1. The CDR3 sequence is 14 residues long. V shed 3 bases and J 2 bases; nucleotides not matched to a gene: 3. The germline CDR1 and CDR2 sequences are LNHDA and SQIVND (reference sequence). The CDR3 sequence is CASSMGQEPYEQYF. In DNA form, the CDR3 reads TGTGCCAGTAGTATGGGACAGGAACCCTACGAGCAGTACTTC. Supplemented by reference TRBV19 and TRBJ2-7, the full variable domain reads DGGITQSPKYLFRKEGQNVTLSCEQNLNHDAMYWYRQDPGQGLRLIYYSQIVNDFQKGDIAEGYSVSREKKESFPLTVTSAQKNPTAFYLCASSMGQEPYEQYFGPGTRLTVT.

This clonotype was detected many times. The genes are TRBV29-1 and TRBJ1-3; tentative D call: TRBD1 (5 bases). Germline V gene lookup returns CDR1 SQVTM and CDR2 ANQGSEA. Between the trimmed V and J ends, which lost 5 bases and 2 bases, there was a span of 10 bases. This CDR3 region has 13 residues. The CDR3 spells CSVSGETGNTIYF. The CDR3 nucleotides read TGCAGCGTTTCGGGGGAAACTGGAAACACCATATATTTT.

This clonotype was counted a single time. The chain joins TRBV7-9 to TRBJ2-7; D perhaps matches TRBD2 (5 bases). Germline V gene sequence: CDR1 SEHNR, CDR2 FQNEAQ (reference sequence). V lost 1 base and J lost 5, with 15 bases in between. CDR3 length: 15 amino acids. The CDR3 nucleotides are TGTGCCAGCAGCTTAGTGGCCGGGGTTTCCGACGAGCAGTACTTC. It yields the protein CASSLVAGVSDEQYF. Based on the CDR3 plus reference TRBV7-9 and TRBJ2-7, the full variable domain is DTGVSQNPRHKITKRGQNVTFRCDPISEHNRLYWYRQTLGQGPEFLTYFQNEAQLEKSRLLSDRFSAERPKGSFSTLEIQRTEQGDSAMYLCASSLVAGVSDEQYFGPGTRLTVT.